A single sample is the source of the 27 T cell receptor beta chains below, sequenced in a study of shared clonotypes between healthy human individuals. Data came from immunoSEQ multiplex PCR; TCRdb stores just in-frame clones and leaves some out. The data show fewer than 2.5 million clones, with over 85% seen just once and approximately 0.35% held by the top ten. The source material was naive CD4+ T cells from PBMCs. The subset: CD45RA+ positively selected. The source of these receptors is a man aged 18 to 30 in good health. Some clones in this sample may be carry-over from other donors' samples.

V is TRBV27 and J is TRBJ2-7; a possible D gene is TRBD2 (5 bases). CDR3 length equals 13 residues. Between the trimmed V and J ends, which lost 5 bases and 13 bases, there was a span of 21 bases. The germline CDR1 and CDR2 sequences are MNHEY and SMNVEV (reference sequence). The CDR3 loop reads CASSLRGFGEPYF. CDR3 sequence (DNA): TGTGCCAGCAGTCTACGCGGGTTTGGTGAACCCTACTTC.

The chain links TRBV6-1 to TRBJ1-2; 7 nucleotides line up with TRBD1. The CDR3 contains 15 residues. Germline V gives CDR1 MNHNS, CDR2 SASEGT. The V and J ends lost 10 bases and 0 bases, in that order; junction bases with no gene match: 11. CDR3 sequence reads: CATRDRPEPNYGYTF. The CDR3 DNA follows: TGTGCCACCCGGGACAGACCGGAACCTAACTATGGCTACACCTTC.

The chain joins TRBV7-9 to TRBJ1-2; D gene uncertain. The V gene lost 7 bases and the J gene lost 9 bases, with 15 bases spanning the gap. This CDR3 contains 12 residues. Germline V gene sequence: CDR1 SEHNR, CDR2 FQNEAQ (reference sequence). The CDR3 DNA follows: TGTGCCAGCACCCACCCCCTGGGGAGCTACACCTTC. Translated: CASTHPLGSYTF.

J is TRBJ2-1 and V is TRBV11-2; TRBD2 aligns across 11 bases. Germline trimming cut 3 bases from V and 8 bases from J; bases unmatched to any gene: 6. From germline, CDR1 is SGHAT and CDR2 FQNNGV. The CDR3 extends over 15 amino acids. The CDR3 nucleotides are TGTGCCAGCAGCTTCACTAGCGGGAGTGGTGATGAGCAGTTCTTC. This codes for CASSFTSGSGDEQFF.

This chain links TRBV11-2 with TRBJ2-2, with 10 bases identical to TRBD2. Germline CDR1 reads SGHAT; CDR2 reads FQNNGV. The CDR3 has 17 amino acids. The V segment lost 8 bases and the J segment 6 bases; nucleotides outside the gene matches: 15. CDR3 in amino acids: CASVRSGLARGPGELFF. The DNA of the CDR3 is TGTGCCAGCGTTCGATCGGGACTAGCGAGGGGACCCGGGGAGCTGTTTTTT. The whole variable domain, remainder taken from reference TRBV11-2 and TRBJ2-2, is EAGVAQSPRYKIIEKRQSVAFWCNPISGHATLYWYQQILGQGPKLLIQFQNNGVVDDSQLPKDRFSAERLKGVDSTLKIQPAKLEDSAVYLCASVRSGLARGPGELFFGEGSRLTVL.

The DNA of the CDR3 is TGCGCCAGCAGCTTGGCCACGGCGGGCGCGAACACTGAAGCTTTCTTT. Protein sequence: CASSLATAGANTEAFF. This chain connects TRBV5-1 to TRBJ1-1, with D hard to call. Germline CDR1 SGHRS, CDR2 YFSETQ. The V and J ends lost 0 bases and 1 base respectively, with 13 bases between them. The CDR3 consists of 16 residues.

J is TRBJ2-1 and V is TRBV5-1; D is possibly TRBD2 (6 bases). This CDR3 region has 16 residues. The germline V and J ends were trimmed by 4 bases and 9 bases, with 23 bases remaining between them. Germline CDR1 is SGHRS and CDR2 is YFSETQ. The CDR3 loop reads CASSGGTHITKGEQFF. The CDR3, as DNA: TGCGCCAGCAGCGGAGGGACCCATATCACGAAGGGTGAGCAGTTCTTC. Drawing the rest from reference TRBV5-1 and TRBJ2-1, the complete variable domain is KAGVTQTPRYLIKTRGQQVTLSCSPISGHRSVSWYQQTPGQGLQFLFEYFSETQRNKGNFPGRFSGRQFSNSRSEMNVSTLELGDSALYLCASSGGTHITKGEQFFGPGTRLTVL.

The rearrangement links TRBV5-1 to TRBJ2-1, with TRBD2 as a possible D gene (6 bases). Germline V gene data show CDR1 as SGHRS and CDR2 as YFSETQ. This CDR3 contains 16 residues. Trimming shortened V by 2 bases and J by 2 bases, and 14 bases separated the two germline ends. The CDR3 spells CASSFVLASAYNEQFF. The CDR3 region has the DNA TGCGCCAGCAGCTTCGTACTAGCAAGCGCCTACAATGAGCAGTTCTTC.

The chain is built from TRBV27 and TRBJ2-3; D assignment may be TRBD1 or TRBD2 (6 bases each). Trimming cost V 5 bases and J 6 bases, with 18 bases left between them. The germline V gene has CDR1 MNHEY and CDR2 SMNVEV (reference sequence). This CDR3 has 15 amino acids. The CDR3 sequence: CASSGLAPQGDTQYF. The CDR3 coding sequence is TGTGCCAGCAGTGGTCTAGCGCCCCAGGGGGATACGCAGTATTTT.

This clone was observed once. J is TRBJ1-3 and V is TRBV9; D is unresolved. The CDR3 is made up of 16 amino acids. The V and J ends lost 3 bases and 2 bases respectively, with 15 bases between them. CDR1 is SGDLS and CDR2 is YYNGEE in the germline V gene. CDR3 in DNA: TGTGCCAGCAGCGCGGGCGGAGGGAGGCCTGGAAACACCATATATTTT. Protein sequence: CASSAGGGRPGNTIYF. The whole variable domain, remainder taken from reference TRBV9 and TRBJ1-3, is DSGVTQTPKHLITATGQRVTLRCSPRSGDLSVYWYQQSLDQGLQFLIQYYNGEERAKGNILERFSAQQFPDLHSELNLSSLELGDSALYFCASSAGGGRPGNTIYFGEGSWLTVV.

This clone was detected once. This sample includes further DNA sequences coding for the same CDR3. For the CDR3, the DNA is TGTGCCAGCAGCTTAGCGGGGGATTATGGCTACACCTTC. Protein product: CASSLAGDYGYTF. J is TRBJ1-2 and V is TRBV7-2; a weak D match, TRBD1 (5 bases). CDR1 is SGHTA and CDR2 is FQGNSA in the germline V gene. The CDR3 contains 13 residues. V lost 0 bases and J lost 5, with 7 bases in between.

The J gene is TRBJ2-2, the V gene TRBV5-1, with 12 bases identical to TRBD2. The length of the CDR3 is 16 residues. The V gene end was trimmed by 0 bases and the J gene end by 6 bases; junction bases not matched to a gene: 3. Germline V gives CDR1 SGHRS, CDR2 YFSETQ. The CDR3 nucleotides are TGCGCCAGCAGCTTGGAGTCTAGCGGGAGGGCCGGGGAGCTGTTTTTT. As protein: CASSLESSGRAGELFF. The full variable domain, with the rest looked up from reference TRBV5-1 and TRBJ2-2, is KAGVTQTPRYLIKTRGQQVTLSCSPISGHRSVSWYQQTPGQGLQFLFEYFSETQRNKGNFPGRFSGRQFSNSRSEMNVSTLELGDSALYLCASSLESSGRAGELFFGEGSRLTVL.

This sequence joins TRBV7-2 and TRBJ1-3, with D perhaps matching TRBD1 (5 bases). With 5 bases removed from V and 8 bases from J, the gap between germline ends came to 16 bases. Germline V gene data show CDR1 as SGHTA and CDR2 as FQGNSA. CDR3 length equals 14 residues. CDR3 sequence: CASSPGRDRDTIYF. DNA for the CDR3: TGTGCCAGCAGCCCGGGACGGGATAGGGACACCATATATTTT.

The V and J genes are TRBV4-1 and TRBJ1-2, with D uncertain. Per germline, CDR1 MGHRA and CDR2 YSYEKL. The V end lost 5 bases, the J end lost 4 bases, and 5 bases lay between the germline ends. CDR3 length equals 11 residues. The CDR3 sequence is CASSVGYGYTF. As DNA, the CDR3 is TGCGCCAGCAGCGTGGGCTATGGCTACACCTTC.

CDR3 residues: CASSLVTGSSEQYF. CDR3 nucleotides: TGTGCCAGCAGCTTGGTAACAGGGTCAAGCGAGCAGTACTTC. V usage is TRBV5-4 and J usage is TRBJ2-7; maybe TRBD1 (6 bases). The V end was cut by 0 bases, the J end by 6 bases, with 13 bases between. The germline V gene has CDR1 SGHNT and CDR2 YYREEE (reference sequence). CDR3 size: 14 residues.

The chain carries TRBV28 and TRBJ1-1; no reliable D call. V was trimmed by 3 bases and J by 9 bases, leaving 8 bases between them. The CDR3 loop spans 11 amino acids. Germline loops: CDR1 MDHEN, CDR2 SYDVKM. The CDR3 here is CASSFLTQAFF. The CDR3 DNA is TGTGCCAGCAGTTTCCTCACCCAAGCTTTCTTT.

This chain joins TRBV5-6 and TRBJ2-4, with 7 bases identical to TRBD2. The junction had 8 bases not matched to a gene; V was cut back by 1 base and J by 1 base. The CDR3 is made up of 17 amino acids. In germline, CDR1 is SGHDT, CDR2 YYEEEE. The CDR3 coding sequence is TGTGCCAGCAGCTTGTTTCAAGGGCGGGGGGCCAAAAACATTCAGTACTTC. Its translation: CASSLFQGRGAKNIQYF.

A note on this clone: This CDR3 is also generated by other DNA sequences in the sample. The chain carries TRBV19 and TRBJ2-2; possibly TRBD2 for D (6 bases). Per the germline V gene, CDR1 is LNHDA and CDR2 is SQIVND (reference sequence). The CDR3 sequence is 15 residues long. Trimming pared 3 bases from V and 3 bases from J, leaving 11 bases between. The CDR3 loop is CASSIGGSYTGELFF. The CDR3 DNA follows: TGTGCCAGTAGTATTGGGGGGAGTTACACCGGGGAGCTGTTTTTT.

As DNA, the CDR3 is TGCGCCAGCAGCTTGCCGTCGGGACAAGGGGGCACTGAAGCTTTCTTT. Translation: CASSLPSGQGGTEAFF. The chain couples TRBV5-1 to TRBJ1-1, with D maybe TRBD1 (6 bases). The CDR3 contains 16 residues. The germline CDR1 and CDR2 sequences are SGHRS and YFSETQ. Deletions cut 1 base from V and 4 bases from J, with 17 bases between.

To note about this clone: This CDR3 is also generated by other DNA sequences in the sample. The J gene is TRBJ1-1, the V gene TRBV4-2; a weak D match, TRBD1 (5 bases). CDR1 LGHNA and CDR2 YNFKEQ come from the germline V gene. The CDR3 contains 13 residues. V gave up 1 base and J gave up 4 bases, with 7 bases separating them. CDR3: CASSQVRGTEAFF. The CDR3, as DNA: TGTGCCAGCAGCCAAGTTAGGGGCACTGAAGCTTTCTTT.

The chain carries TRBV2 and TRBJ2-1; a weak D match, TRBD2 (7 bases). The germline V gene encodes CDR1 SNHLY and CDR2 FYNNEI. This CDR3 has 12 amino acids. Between the trimmed V and J ends, which lost 5 bases and 8 bases, there was a span of 10 bases. The CDR3 protein is CASSLGGDEQFF. CDR3 DNA: TGTGCCAGCAGTCTAGGGGGGGATGAGCAGTTCTTC. Filled out from reference TRBV2 and TRBJ2-1, the complete variable domain reads EPEVTQTPSHQVTQMGQEVILRCVPISNHLYFYWYRQILGQKVEFLVSFYNNEISEKSEIFDDQFSVERPDGSNFTLKIRSTKLEDSAMYFCASSLGGDEQFFGPGTRLTVL.

This clone was counted once. V is TRBV5-6 and J is TRBJ2-1; the D gene could be TRBD1 or TRBD2 (5 bases each). The germline V gene encodes CDR1 SGHDT and CDR2 YYEEEE. V shed 3 bases and J shed 0 bases, with 10 bases lying between them. This CDR3 has 15 residues. Here the CDR3 DNA reads TGTGCCAGCAGCTGGGGACGGAGCTCCTACAATGAGCAGTTCTTC. Its protein is CASSWGRSSYNEQFF.

This chain links TRBV18 with TRBJ1-1; perhaps TRBD1 as D (6 bases). This CDR3 has 16 residues. V shed 2 bases and J shed 4 bases, with 17 bases lying between them. The germline CDR1 and CDR2 sequences are KGHSH and LQKENI. The CDR3 here is CASSPFSGAERTEAFF. The CDR3 DNA reads as TGTGCCAGCTCACCATTCTCGGGGGCTGAACGCACTGAAGCTTTCTTT.

This clone showed up just a few times. The chain is built from TRBV10-3 and TRBJ2-1; D gene ambiguous. The CDR3 length is 13 residues. Germline lookup yields CDR1 ENHRY and CDR2 SYGVKD. The V and J ends lost 4 bases and 2 bases respectively, with 6 bases between them. The CDR3 region is CAISAPAYNEQFF. DNA for the CDR3: TGTGCCATCAGTGCCCCTGCCTACAATGAGCAGTTCTTC.

The chain links TRBV5-1 to TRBJ2-2; TRBD2 aligns across 7 bases. With V trimmed by 0 bases and J by 1 base, 3 bases remained unmatched. In germline, CDR1 is SGHRS, CDR2 YFSETQ. The length of the CDR3 is 16 residues. The CDR3 here is CASSLVRTRNTGELFF. The CDR3 DNA sequence: TGCGCCAGCAGCTTGGTGCGGACTAGGAACACCGGGGAGCTGTTTTTT.

This chain uses TRBV5-1 with TRBJ2-5; perhaps D is TRBD1 or TRBD2 (5 bases each). Per the germline V gene, CDR1 is SGHRS and CDR2 is YFSETQ. V was clipped by 0 bases and J by 5 bases, with 17 bases between them. The CDR3 is 16 residues long. In nucleotides, the CDR3 is TGCGCCAGCAGCTTGGCAGGGCGGCCCAGGAGGGAGACCCAGTACTTC. This gives the protein CASSLAGRPRRETQYF.

The chain carries TRBV20-1 and TRBJ1-5; D might be TRBD1 (5 bases). There are 11 residues in the CDR3. Germline CDR1 DFQATT, CDR2 SNEGSKA (reference sequence). Deletions cut 5 bases from V and 11 bases from J, with 13 bases between. CDR3 sequence reads: CSAPWGMAQHF. DNA for the CDR3: TGCAGTGCTCCCTGGGGGATGGCCCAGCATTTT.